This T cell receptor beta chain was found in a study of CD8+ T cells in alopecia areata. Study observations and caveats: Under tofacitinib, fewer expanded CD8+ clones appeared among the top 100 scalp clones.

The sequencing template was cDNA reverse transcribed from extracted RNA. Sequenced by immunoSEQ multiplex PCR; TCRdb stores in-frame clones only, minus some. The repertoire holds 95,000 to 120,000 clones, with 56% as singletons. Germline assignment: CDR1 SGHTA and CDR2 FQGNSA. The CDR3 sequence is 13 residues long. The ends were cut back, 6 bases at V and 3 bases at J, with 12 bases in the middle. Remarks on this clone: The antigen remains unidentified.

Treatment described: oral pan-JAK inhibitor, 5-10 mg twice daily. Both peripheral blood and punch biopsies of lesional scalp skin were obtained from patients who had alopecia areata. The source is a human donor with alopecia areata. Sequenced material: CD4+ T cells sorted from blood, taken at week 24, from a patient treated with tofacitinib. The chain combines TRBV7-2 with TRBJ2-7, with TRBD2 as a possible D gene (5 bases). The CDR3 DNA is TGTGCCAGCAGTTCCGACTACGGCTACGAGCAGTACTTC. Its translation is CASSSDYGYEQYF.